Listed here are 28 T cell receptor beta chains from one sample, sequenced in a study of cytomegalovirus exposure and HLA in healthy donors. Use of 60 Vbeta and 13 Jbeta primers characterized the PCR. The method was immunoSEQ multiplex PCR; TCRdb's version includes in-frame clones alone and lacks a portion of them. Seen here are some 74,000 clones, over 70% observed once, and the top ten hold approximately 1.1%. The sequencing input was PBMCs. The receptor set was obtained from a male donor in good health and CMV-seronegative.

The chain couples TRBV27 to TRBJ1-4; D uncertain. There are 13 residues in the CDR3. The V gene's germline CDR1 is MNHEY and CDR2 SMNVEV (reference sequence). V lost 3 bases, J lost 7 bases, and 9 bases lay in between. CDR3 sequence: CASSFQAREKLFF. CDR3 nucleotides: TGTGCCAGCAGTTTCCAAGCGCGTGAAAAACTGTTTTTT.

Only one count was recorded for this clone. A junction boundary mismatches the germline segment, possibly from a read error. This chain uses TRBV5-1 with TRBJ1-2, with 7 positions matching TRBD1. The germline gives CDR1 SGHRS, CDR2 YFSETQ. The CDR3 covers 17 residues. The DNA for the CDR3 is TGCGCCAGCAGCTTGGCTCCCGACAGGGCAATTAACTATGGCTACCCCTTC. Translating it yields CASSLAPDRAINYGYPF.

This clone was found a few times. The chain combines TRBV6-6 with TRBJ1-3, with D perhaps matching TRBD1 (6 bases). The CDR3 is made up of 16 amino acids. Germline loops: CDR1 MNHNY, CDR2 SVGAGI (reference sequence). Trimming left V 6 bases short and J 0 bases short, with 15 bases between. This CDR3 reads CASRVTGEGSGNTIYF. In nucleotides, the CDR3 is TGTGCCAGCAGAGTGACAGGAGAGGGCTCTGGAAACACCATATATTTT.

The chain combines TRBV7-8 with TRBJ1-2, with 7 positions matching TRBD1. Germline values: CDR1 SGHVS, CDR2 FQNEAQ. J was trimmed by 5 bases and V by 3 bases; bases with no gene match: 6. This CDR3 comprises 14 residues. This chain's CDR3 is CASSLKAGQYGYTF. For the CDR3, the DNA is TGTGCCAGCAGCTTGAAGGCGGGACAGTATGGCTACACCTTC.

Notes on this clone: The junction does not match germline at one end; this may be a read error. Other DNA sequences in the same sample also yield this CDR3. The chain joins TRBV7-2 to TRBJ2-3; D unresolved. The V gene's germline CDR1 is SGHTA and CDR2 FQGNSA. The CDR3 extends over 12 amino acids. For the CDR3, the DNA is TGTGCCAGCAGCTGGGCCCTGGATACACAGTATTTT. This sequence encodes CASSWALDTQYF.

This clone was seen a single time. The chain has TRBV5-1 and TRBJ1-1; 7 nucleotides align to TRBD1. Trimming cost V 4 bases and J 6 bases; bases outside gene matches: 12. Germline V gene sequence: CDR1 SGHRS, CDR2 YFSETQ. This CDR3 spans 15 amino acids. As DNA, the CDR3 is TGCGCCAGCAGCCGGGACAGCTCCCGAGCGGCTGAAGCTTTCTTT. Encoded protein: CASSRDSSRAAEAFF.

Details on this clone: The germline gene is not matched at one end of the junction; a read error may be the cause. The genes are TRBV7-9 and TRBJ2-1; D ambiguous. The germline V gene has CDR1 SEHNR and CDR2 FQNEAQ (reference sequence). CDR3 length equals 12 residues. The CDR3 is CSSSLIINEQFF. The CDR3 region has the DNA TGTTCCAGCAGCCTAATCATCAATGAGCAGTTCTTC.

This clone has just a few counts. The chain joins TRBV19 to TRBJ1-5; a possible D gene is TRBD1 (5 bases). Germline V gene data show CDR1 as LNHDA and CDR2 as SQIVND (reference sequence). The CDR3 spans 13 residues. V lost 6 bases and J 4 bases, leaving 10 bases between the germline ends. Written as DNA, the CDR3 is TGTGCCAGTAGGCGGGGGGGGAATCAGCCCCAGCATTTT. Its translation: CASRRGGNQPQHF.

This chain joins TRBV5-1 and TRBJ2-3; 7 bases line up with TRBD2. Germline V gene data show CDR1 as SGHRS and CDR2 as YFSETQ. The CDR3 is 15 residues long. With 5 bases clipped from V and 1 base from J, the junction kept 7 bases outside the gene matches. The CDR3 here is CASSPSGEGTDTQYF. The CDR3 DNA reads as TGCGCCAGCAGTCCAAGCGGGGAGGGCACAGATACGCAGTATTTT.

V gene TRBV9 combines with J gene TRBJ2-7; 14 nucleotides agree with TRBD2. Germline CDR1 is SGDLS and CDR2 is YYNGEE. CDR3 length equals 17 residues. V was clipped by 2 bases and J by 2 bases; unmatched bases: 6. CDR3 sequence: CASSVGLAGGSPYEQYF. The DNA for the CDR3 is TGTGCCAGCAGCGTTGGACTAGCGGGAGGTAGTCCCTACGAGCAGTACTTC.

This chain uses TRBV10-3 with TRBJ2-3, with D tentatively TRBD1 (6 bases). This CDR3 spans 17 amino acids. The ends were cut back, 7 bases at V and 2 bases at J, with 22 bases in the middle. The germline V gene has CDR1 ENHRY and CDR2 SYGVKD. The CDR3 reads CAIKRGWEAENTDTQYF. CDR3 DNA: TGTGCCATCAAAAGGGGGTGGGAAGCGGAGAACACAGATACGCAGTATTTT.

A single count supports this clone. The chain carries TRBV4-3 and TRBJ1-2; no clear D gene. Germline V gene data show CDR1 as LGHNA and CDR2 as YSLEER. V gave up 0 bases and J gave up 4 bases, with 12 bases separating them. The CDR3 has 15 residues. CDR3 DNA: TGCGCCAGCAGCCAAGATAACTCGGGAGTCTATGGCTACACCTTC. As protein: CASSQDNSGVYGYTF.

The V call is TRBV5-1, the J call TRBJ2-6; D is possibly TRBD2 (6 bases). V gave up 0 bases and J gave up 0 bases, with 19 bases separating them. The CDR3 is made up of 20 amino acids. Germline V CDR1 and CDR2: SGHRS, YFSETQ. The CDR3: CASSLGGGPGLISGANVLTF. The CDR3 DNA reads TGCGCCAGCAGCTTGGGTGGGGGACCGGGACTTATCTCTGGGGCCAACGTCCTGACTTTC. Full variable domain (outside the CDR3, taken from reference TRBV5-1 and TRBJ2-6): KAGVTQTPRYLIKTRGQQVTLSCSPISGHRSVSWYQQTPGQGLQFLFEYFSETQRNKGNFPGRFSGRQFSNSRSEMNVSTLELGDSALYLCASSLGGGPGLISGANVLTFGAGSRLTVL.

The rearrangement joins TRBV19 to TRBJ1-1; D gene unclear. This CDR3 has 15 residues. The germline V gene has CDR1 LNHDA and CDR2 SQIVND (reference sequence). V was pared by 3 bases and J by 1 base, with 12 bases between. The CDR3 loop is CASSISPNRNTEAFF. The CDR3, as DNA: TGTGCCAGTAGTATTTCCCCCAACAGGAACACTGAAGCTTTCTTT.

The chain combines TRBV27 with TRBJ2-3, with no clear D. With 3 bases removed from V and 2 bases from J, the gap between germline ends came to 9 bases. CDR3 length equals 14 residues. The germline V gene has CDR1 MNHEY and CDR2 SMNVEV (reference sequence). The CDR3 bases are TGTGCCAGCAGTTTTGTAGACAACACAGATACGCAGTATTTT. Translation: CASSFVDNTDTQYF.

This chain connects TRBV6-1 to TRBJ1-2, with 11 bases that match TRBD1. Germline lookup yields CDR1 MNHNS and CDR2 SASEGT. This CDR3 spans 16 amino acids. Unmatched junction bases numbered 7, after V lost 0 bases and J lost 7 bases. The CDR3 sequence: CASSEAVGQGACGYTF. CDR3 coding DNA: TGTGCCAGCAGTGAAGCGGTAGGACAGGGGGCTTGTGGCTACACCTTC.

The chain has TRBV5-1 and TRBJ2-2; the D gene is possibly TRBD1 (5 bases). With 0 bases removed from V and 6 bases from J, the gap between germline ends came to 9 bases. Germline values: CDR1 SGHRS, CDR2 YFSETQ. The CDR3 runs 14 residues. The CDR3 loop is CASSLDWGAGELFF. The CDR3 bases are TGCGCCAGCAGCTTGGATTGGGGCGCCGGGGAGCTGTTTTTT.

V gene TRBV7-8 combines with J gene TRBJ2-3; maybe TRBD2 (6 bases). The CDR3 length is 13 residues. V was trimmed by 5 bases and J by 0 bases, leaving 6 bases between them. Per the germline V gene, CDR1 is SGHVS and CDR2 is FQNEAQ. The CDR3 DNA follows: TGTGCCAGCAGCCGGGGGAGCACAGATACGCAGTATTTT. Translated: CASSRGSTDTQYF.

In regard to this clone: The junction does not match germline at one end; this may be a read error. The V and J genes are TRBV30 and TRBJ1-1; the D gene is possibly TRBD1 (6 bases). The CDR3 consists of 18 residues. CDR1 and CDR2 (germline): GTSNPN, SVGIG (reference sequence). Here the CDR3 reads CAWTPESPLQGWNPEAFF. The CDR3 region has the DNA TGTGCCTGGACACCTGAATCCCCCCTACAGGGATGGAACCCTGAAGCTTTCTTT.

This chain links TRBV19 with TRBJ2-2, with TRBD1 identical over 9 bases. After removal of 3 bases from V and 0 bases from J, the junction contained 2 bases not matched to a gene. The CDR3 length is 16 residues. Germline assignment: CDR1 LNHDA and CDR2 SQIVND (reference sequence). Written as DNA, the CDR3 is TGTGCCAGTAGTATCCGGACAGGGGCGAACACCGGGGAGCTGTTTTTT. Translating gives CASSIRTGANTGELFF. The variable domain in full, with the rest retrieved from reference TRBV19 and TRBJ2-2, is DGGITQSPKYLFRKEGQNVTLSCEQNLNHDAMYWYRQDPGQGLRLIYYSQIVNDFQKGDIAEGYSVSREKKESFPLTVTSAQKNPTAFYLCASSIRTGANTGELFFGEGSRLTVL.

CDR3 sequence reads: CASSPMTGTASEKLFF. In DNA form, the CDR3 reads TGCGCCAGCAGCCCGATGACCGGGACAGCGAGTGAAAAACTGTTTTTT. The chain combines TRBV5-1 with TRBJ1-4; 7 nucleotides align to TRBD1. The CDR3 totals 16 residues. Germline trimming cut 4 bases from V and 7 bases from J; bases unmatched to any gene: 13. The germline V gene encodes CDR1 SGHRS and CDR2 YFSETQ.

The CDR3 is CASSIYPGDGYTF. The CDR3 nucleotides read TGTGCCAGTAGTATATACCCAGGGGATGGCTACACCTTC. The rearrangement links TRBV19 to TRBJ1-2, with a tentative D call TRBD1 (6 bases). The CDR3 covers 13 residues. V gave up 2 bases and J gave up 6 bases, with 10 bases separating them. Germline CDR1 reads LNHDA; CDR2 reads SQIVND (reference sequence).

This clone was recorded once. CDR3 DNA sequence: TGTGCCAGCAGGGGACAGGGTTCTTCAGATACGCAGTATTTT. Residues: CASRGQGSSDTQYF. The chain couples TRBV5-6 to TRBJ2-3; TRBD1 aligns across 9 bases. V lost 5 bases and J lost 4; bases outside the gene matches: 5. Germline CDR1 SGHDT, CDR2 YYEEEE. The CDR3 is made up of 14 amino acids.

This sequence joins TRBV7-2 and TRBJ2-7; TRBD2 might be the D (5 bases). V was shortened by 5 bases and J by 2 bases, with 13 bases between the two germline ends. CDR3 length: 14 amino acids. The germline CDR1 and CDR2 sequences are SGHTA and FQGNSA. CDR3 sequence: CASSPRTDAYEQYF. The DNA of the CDR3 is TGTGCCAGCAGCCCGCGGACTGACGCCTACGAGCAGTACTTC.

The chain uses TRBV5-1 and TRBJ2-6; D uncertain. The V end lost 2 bases, the J end lost 0 bases, and 12 bases lay between the germline ends. This CDR3 region has 17 residues. CDR1 is SGHRS, CDR2 YFSETQ, per germline. The CDR3 here is CASSFIGQDSGANVLTF. The DNA of the CDR3 is TGCGCCAGCAGCTTTATCGGCCAGGACTCTGGGGCCAACGTCCTGACTTTC.

This clone was detected once. This chain links TRBV30 with TRBJ1-4; 12 nucleotides align to TRBD1. Losses at the gene ends were 0 bases for V and 7 bases for J; bases not matched to a gene: 12. This CDR3 contains 18 residues. CDR1 and CDR2 from the germline V gene are GTSNPN and SVGIG (reference sequence). The DNA for the CDR3 is TGTGCCTGGAGTGTCCCCGGGACAGGGGGCGTATTTAGTGAAAAACTGTTTTTT. Translated: CAWSVPGTGGVFSEKLFF.

J is TRBJ2-7 and V is TRBV5-1; D perhaps matches TRBD2 (6 bases). Deletions cut 2 bases from V and 6 bases from J, with 12 bases between. This CDR3 is 13 amino acids long. Germline assignment: CDR1 SGHRS and CDR2 YFSETQ. CDR3 region: CASSLVREVEQYF. DNA for the CDR3: TGCGCCAGCAGCTTAGTCAGGGAGGTCGAGCAGTACTTC.

This clone was detected a few times. The chain couples TRBV6-1 to TRBJ1-1, with TRBD1 matching 9 bases. V shed 7 bases, J shed 5 bases, and the junction held 5 bases outside the gene matches. The length of the CDR3 is 13 residues. From germline, CDR1 is MNHNS and CDR2 SASEGT. CDR3 nucleotides: TGTGCCAGCAATGACAGGGGGAGGACTGAAGCTTTCTTT. Its translation is CASNDRGRTEAFF.